The following is a T cell receptor beta chain sequence with its context. Authors' data handling: Amplification with reference gene primers provided the estimates of nucleated cell counts. Using immunoSEQ multiplex PCR, the repertoire was profiled, and TCRdb retains in-frame clones only, with some absent. V and J calls and clone size are those listed in that table; D and trimming were worked out from the DNA. The data hold about 160,000 clones, with approximately 80% observed a single time. Trimming took 11 bases from V and 3 from J, leaving 13 bases between them. The germline CDR1 and CDR2 sequences are ENHRY and SYGVKD. CDR3 length: 12 residues. The data were taken from a study of blood T cell repertoires in COVID-19. For the study at large: Some COVID-19 samples were acute and others convalescent; all came from the United States, Italy and Spain. PBMCs, B-cell-depleted T cells, or T cells provided the cDNA or gDNA that made up the material.

The chain employs TRBV10-3 and TRBJ1-1; weak D call: TRBD1 (5 bases). Sequenced material: peripheral blood. The source of this sequence is a human donor in a cohort sampled during active COVID-19. As DNA, the CDR3 is TGTGCCCCCGGGGGTCAGTACACTGAAGCTTTCTTT. Its protein product is CAPGGQYTEAFF.